Listed below are T cell receptor beta chains from one sample, sequenced in a study of blood T cell repertoires in COVID-19. Produced via immunoSEQ multiplex PCR; TCRdb's table is partial and in-frame only. Among some 250,000 clones, roughly 90% were seen once, and the ten largest hold about 0.74%. The sample was peripheral blood. The receptors here all came from a woman in her thirties with acute or convalescent COVID-19. Each CDR3 is given with its conserved first and last residue. Each record gives: D gene, clone size, J gene, V gene, CDR3 protein, CDR3 DNA. The D gene is left open where the match is weak. Size is stated for part of the rows, as once, few or many counts, or as a class when the clone is expanded.

- - TRBJ2-3 TRBV30 CAWSPGVPGDTQYF TGTGCCTGGAGTCCAGGGGTCCCTGGGGATACGCAGTATTTT
- - TRBJ1-5 TRBV4-1 CASSQELGAWVNQPQHF TGCGCCAGCAGCCAAGAATTGGGGGCTTGGGTTAATCAGCCCCAGCATTTT
- - TRBJ1-5 TRBV30 CAWSVRPGSNQPQHF TGTGCCTGGAGTGTACGGCCAGGGAGCAATCAGCCCCAGCATTTT
- - TRBJ1-6 TRBV5-1 CASSLGDSSYNSPLHF TGCGCCAGCAGCTTGGGTGACAGCTCCTATAATTCACCCCTCCACTTT
- - TRBJ2-5 TRBV18 CASSGTHQETQYF TGTGCCAGCTCAGGGACACACCAAGAGACCCAGTACTTC
- - TRBJ2-1 TRBV9 CASSVDKGPINEQFF TGTGCCAGCAGCGTTGATAAGGGGCCCATCAATGAGCAGTTCTTC
TRBD1 once TRBJ2-6 TRBV9 CASSVWTGVGSGANVLTF TGTGCCAGCAGCGTATGGACAGGAGTTGGCTCTGGGGCCAACGTCCTGACTTTC
TRBD1 - TRBJ2-2 TRBV9 CASSPTGGFTGELFF TGTGCCAGCAGCCCGACAGGGGGGTTCACCGGGGAGCTGTTTTTT
TRBD2 - TRBJ2-7 TRBV2 CASSGGTSGRAWEQYF TGTGCCAGCAGTGGTGGGACTAGCGGGAGGGCCTGGGAGCAGTACTTC
TRBD2 - TRBJ2-5 TRBV7-8 CASSLAGREGRRETQYF TGTGCCAGCAGCTTAGCGGGGAGGGAGGGCCGGAGAGAGACCCAGTACTTC
- - TRBJ1-1 TRBV30 CAWRGRNTEAFF TGTGCCTGGAGGGGCAGGAACACTGAAGCTTTCTTT
TRBD2 - TRBJ2-3 TRBV9 CASSVEPPSGREDTQYF TGTGCCAGCAGCGTAGAACCCCCTAGCGGGAGGGAAGATACGCAGTATTTT
TRBD1 - TRBJ1-1 TRBV10-3 CAISGTGTTEAFF TGTGCCATCAGCGGGACAGGGACCACTGAAGCTTTCTTT
- - TRBJ1-2 TRBV11-2 CASSLGSDRFYGYTF TGTGCCAGCAGCTTAGGAAGCGACAGGTTCTATGGCTACACCTTC
- once TRBJ1-3 TRBV7-9 CASSLVGRASSGNTIYF TGTGCCAGCAGCTTAGTAGGCAGGGCGAGCTCTGGAAACACCATATATTTT
- - TRBJ2-3 TRBV6-5 CASSYGGTAYTDTQYF TGTGCCAGCAGTTACGGGGGGACCGCTTACACAGATACGCAGTATTTT
TRBD2 once TRBJ2-3 TRBV7-2 CASSLVARAGVIDTQYF TGTGCCAGCAGCTTAGTGGCCCGGGCGGGAGTTATAGATACGCAGTATTTT
TRBD1 - TRBJ1-1 TRBV28 CASSPGQGLGNTEAFF TGTGCCAGCAGTCCGGGACAGGGTCTCGGGAACACTGAAGCTTTCTTT
TRBD2 - TRBJ2-3 TRBV3-1/TRBV3-2 CASRLAGVRTDTQYF TGTGCCAGCAGACTAGCGGGAGTCCGCACAGATACGCAGTATTTT
TRBD2 - TRBJ2-1 TRBV4-1 CASSQDPLAGNEQFF TGCGCCAGCAGCCAAGATCCCCTAGCGGGGAATGAGCAGTTCTTC
TRBD2 few TRBJ2-2 TRBV27 CASSPIRVAGPGELFF TGTGCCAGCAGTCCTATCAGGGTAGCGGGGCCCGGGGAGCTGTTTTTT
- - TRBJ2-2 TRBV19 CASSTIEGDGGGELFF TGTGCCAGTAGTACTATCGAGGGGGATGGTGGCGGGGAGCTGTTTTTT
TRBD1 - TRBJ1-2 TRBV5-1 CASRFTRTGGYTF TGCGCCAGCAGATTTACCCGGACAGGCGGCTACACCTTC
- few TRBJ2-7 TRBV19 CASSIDRRYFYEQYF TGTGCCAGTAGTATCGACAGGCGTTATTTCTACGAGCAGTACTTC
- - TRBJ1-5 TRBV27 CASSPRGQPQHF TGTGCCAGCTCTCCTAGGGGGCAGCCCCAGCATTTT
TRBD1 - TRBJ1-5 TRBV15 CATRQTGDNQPQHF TGTGCCACACGACAGACAGGGGACAATCAGCCCCAGCATTTT
- - TRBJ2-6 TRBV19 CASSIDSPGANVLTF TGTGCCAGTAGTATAGATTCTCCTGGGGCCAACGTCCTGACTTTC
- - TRBJ1-5 TRBV27 CASSHSYRDQPQHF TGTGCCAGCAGCCATTCATACAGGGATCAGCCCCAGCATTTT
TRBD1 - TRBJ2-1 TRBV24-1 CATSDPGQPYNEQFF TGTGCCACCAGTGATCCGGGACAGCCCTACAATGAGCAGTTCTTC
- - TRBJ2-3 TRBV19 CASSIPTGFRSTDTQYF TGTGCCAGTAGTATCCCCACAGGTTTTCGAAGCACAGATACGCAGTATTTT
TRBD2 - TRBJ2-3 TRBV30 CAWSFLAGEDTQYF TGTGCCTGGAGTTTTCTAGCGGGAGAAGATACGCAGTATTTT